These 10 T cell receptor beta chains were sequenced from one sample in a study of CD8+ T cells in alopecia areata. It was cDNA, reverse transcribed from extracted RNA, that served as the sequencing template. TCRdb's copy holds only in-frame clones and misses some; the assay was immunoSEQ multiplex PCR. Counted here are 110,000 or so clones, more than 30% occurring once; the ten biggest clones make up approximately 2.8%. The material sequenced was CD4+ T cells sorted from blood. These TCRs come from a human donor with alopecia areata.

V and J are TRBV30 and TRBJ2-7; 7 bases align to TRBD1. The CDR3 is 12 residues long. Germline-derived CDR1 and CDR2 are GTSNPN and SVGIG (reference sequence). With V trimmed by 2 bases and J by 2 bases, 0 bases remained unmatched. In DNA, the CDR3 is TGTGCCTGGAGTACAGGGGCCTACGAGCAGTACTTC. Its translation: CAWSTGAYEQYF.

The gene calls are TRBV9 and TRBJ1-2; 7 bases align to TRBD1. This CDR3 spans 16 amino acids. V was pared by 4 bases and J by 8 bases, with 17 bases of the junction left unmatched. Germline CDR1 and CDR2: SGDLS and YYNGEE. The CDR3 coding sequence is TGTGCCAGCAGCCCAAGCCAGCATTGGACAGGTCTAGGCTACACCTTC. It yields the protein CASSPSQHWTGLGYTF.

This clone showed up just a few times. The DNA of the CDR3 is TGTGCCTGGAAAGATCGTGTTCGAGGTTGGGGCTCCTACGAGCAGTACTTC. It translates to CAWKDRVRGWGSYEQYF. V is TRBV30 and J is TRBJ2-7; D is uncertain. This CDR3 is 17 amino acids long. With 4 bases removed from V and 0 bases from J, the gap between germline ends came to 22 bases. The germline V gene has CDR1 GTSNPN and CDR2 SVGIG (reference sequence).

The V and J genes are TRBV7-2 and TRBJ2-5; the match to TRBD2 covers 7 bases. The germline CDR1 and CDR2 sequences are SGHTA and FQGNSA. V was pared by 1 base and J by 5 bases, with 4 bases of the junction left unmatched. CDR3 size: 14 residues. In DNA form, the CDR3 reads TGTGCCAGCAGCTTAGGCGGGAGAGGGGAGACCCAGTACTTC. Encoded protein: CASSLGGRGETQYF. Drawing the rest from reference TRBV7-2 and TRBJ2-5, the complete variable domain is GAGVSQSPSNKVTEKGKDVELRCDPISGHTALYWYRQSLGQGLEFLIYFQGNSAPDKSGLPSDRFSAERTGGSVSTLTIQRTQQEDSAVYLCASSLGGRGETQYFGPGTRLLVL.

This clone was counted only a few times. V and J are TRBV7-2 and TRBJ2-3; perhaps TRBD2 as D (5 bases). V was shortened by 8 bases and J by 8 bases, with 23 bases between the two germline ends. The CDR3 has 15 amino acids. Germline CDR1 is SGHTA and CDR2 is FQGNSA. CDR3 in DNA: TGTGCCAGCTTCTCTCCTAGGGAGCCTCTGTCTACGCAGTATTTT. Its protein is CASFSPREPLSTQYF.

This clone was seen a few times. The chain's CDR3 is CASAVGPLETQYF. DNA of the CDR3: TGCGCCAGCGCCGTAGGGCCCCTGGAGACCCAGTACTTC. The rearrangement uses TRBV4-1 and TRBJ2-5; D gene unclear. This CDR3 has 13 amino acids. Germline V gives CDR1 MGHRA, CDR2 YSYEKL. Between the trimmed V and J ends, which lost 8 bases and 5 bases, there was a span of 15 bases.

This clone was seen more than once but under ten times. CDR3 region: CASSFWGAMSGANVLTF. The DNA for the CDR3 is TGTGCCAGCAGTTTCTGGGGTGCCATGTCTGGGGCCAACGTCCTGACTTTC. The chain uses TRBV28 and TRBJ2-6; D remains unclear. The CDR3 covers 17 residues. Trimming left V 3 bases short and J 1 base short, with 13 bases between. Germline V gene data show CDR1 as MDHEN and CDR2 as SYDVKM.

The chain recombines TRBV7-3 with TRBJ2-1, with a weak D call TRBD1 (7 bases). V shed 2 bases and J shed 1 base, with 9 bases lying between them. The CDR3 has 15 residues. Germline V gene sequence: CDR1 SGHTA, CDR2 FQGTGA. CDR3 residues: CASSLQGGSYNEQFF. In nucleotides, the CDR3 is TGTGCCAGCAGCTTACAGGGGGGATCCTACAATGAGCAGTTCTTC.

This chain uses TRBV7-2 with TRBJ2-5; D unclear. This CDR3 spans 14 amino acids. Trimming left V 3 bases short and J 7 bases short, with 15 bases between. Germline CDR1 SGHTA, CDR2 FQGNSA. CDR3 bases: TGTGCCAGCAGCTTTAACCCCCCCTTTGGGACCCAGTACTTC. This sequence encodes CASSFNPPFGTQYF.

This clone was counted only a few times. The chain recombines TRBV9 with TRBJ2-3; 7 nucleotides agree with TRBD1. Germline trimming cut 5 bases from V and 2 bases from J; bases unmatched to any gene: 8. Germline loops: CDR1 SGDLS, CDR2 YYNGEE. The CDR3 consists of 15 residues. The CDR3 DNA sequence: TGTGCCAGCAGTCTGGGGACAGTCTCCACAGATACGCAGTATTTT. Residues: CASSLGTVSTDTQYF.